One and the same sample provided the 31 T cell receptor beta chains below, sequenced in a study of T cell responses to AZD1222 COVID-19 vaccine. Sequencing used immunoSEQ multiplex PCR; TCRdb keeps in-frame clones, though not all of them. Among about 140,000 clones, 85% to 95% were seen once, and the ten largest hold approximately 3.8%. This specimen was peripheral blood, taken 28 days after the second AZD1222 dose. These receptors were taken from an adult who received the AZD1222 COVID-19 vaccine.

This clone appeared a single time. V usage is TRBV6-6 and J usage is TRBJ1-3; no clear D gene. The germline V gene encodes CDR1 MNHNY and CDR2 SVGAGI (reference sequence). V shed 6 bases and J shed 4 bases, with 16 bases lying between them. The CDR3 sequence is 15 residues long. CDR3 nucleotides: TGTGCCAGCAGGGGAAACCTGCTTTCGGGAAACACCATATATTTT. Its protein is CASRGNLLSGNTIYF.

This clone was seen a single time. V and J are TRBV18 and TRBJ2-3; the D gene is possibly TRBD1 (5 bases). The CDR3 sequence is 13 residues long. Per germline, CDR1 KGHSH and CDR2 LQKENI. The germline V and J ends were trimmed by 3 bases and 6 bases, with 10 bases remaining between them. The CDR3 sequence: CASSPQRQDTQYF. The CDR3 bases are TGTGCCAGCTCACCTCAAAGACAGGATACGCAGTATTTT.

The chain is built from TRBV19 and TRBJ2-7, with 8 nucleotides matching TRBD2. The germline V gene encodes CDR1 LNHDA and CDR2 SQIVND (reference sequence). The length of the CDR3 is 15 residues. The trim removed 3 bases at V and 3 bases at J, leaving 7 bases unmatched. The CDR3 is CASSMGGRPIYEQYF. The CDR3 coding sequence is TGTGCCAGTAGTATGGGCGGGAGGCCTATCTACGAGCAGTACTTC.

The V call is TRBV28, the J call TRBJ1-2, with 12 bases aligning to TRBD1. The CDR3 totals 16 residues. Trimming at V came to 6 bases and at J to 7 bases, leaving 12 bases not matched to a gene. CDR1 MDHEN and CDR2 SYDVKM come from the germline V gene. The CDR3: CASRDPEGQGAGGYTF. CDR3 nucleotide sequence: TGTGCCAGCAGGGATCCTGAGGGACAGGGGGCTGGTGGCTACACCTTC.

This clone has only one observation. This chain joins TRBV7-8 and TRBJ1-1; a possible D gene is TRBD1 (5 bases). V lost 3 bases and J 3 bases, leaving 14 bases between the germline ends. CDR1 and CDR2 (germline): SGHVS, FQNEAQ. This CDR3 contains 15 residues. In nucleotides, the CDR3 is TGTGCCAGCAGCTTCTTAGGGGCGGTCGACACTGAAGCTTTCTTT. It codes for CASSFLGAVDTEAFF.

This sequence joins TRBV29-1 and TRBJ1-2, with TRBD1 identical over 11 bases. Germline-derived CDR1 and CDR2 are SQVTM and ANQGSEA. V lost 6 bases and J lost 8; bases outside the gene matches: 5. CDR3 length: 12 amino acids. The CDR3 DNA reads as TGCAGCGTGGGGACAGGGGGAATGGGCTACACCTTC. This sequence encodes CSVGTGGMGYTF.

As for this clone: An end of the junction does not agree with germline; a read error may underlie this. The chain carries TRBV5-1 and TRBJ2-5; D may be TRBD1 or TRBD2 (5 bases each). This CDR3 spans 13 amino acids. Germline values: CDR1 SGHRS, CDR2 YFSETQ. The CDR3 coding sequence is TGCGCCAGCGGCTTACAGTGGGGGGAGACCCAGTACTTC. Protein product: CASGLQWGETQYF.

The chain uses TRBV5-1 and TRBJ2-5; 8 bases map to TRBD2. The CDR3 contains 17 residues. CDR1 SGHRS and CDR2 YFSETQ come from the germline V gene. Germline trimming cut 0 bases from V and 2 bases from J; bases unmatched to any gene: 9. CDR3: CASSLALLAVAQETQYF. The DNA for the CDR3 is TGCGCCAGCAGCTTGGCCCTACTAGCGGTAGCTCAAGAGACCCAGTACTTC.

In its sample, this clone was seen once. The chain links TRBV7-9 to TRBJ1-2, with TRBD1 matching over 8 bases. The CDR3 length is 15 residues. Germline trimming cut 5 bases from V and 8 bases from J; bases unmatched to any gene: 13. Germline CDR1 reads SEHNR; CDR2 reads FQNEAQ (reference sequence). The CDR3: CASSHDPDRDRGYTF. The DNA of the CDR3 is TGTGCCAGCAGCCACGACCCGGACAGGGACAGGGGCTACACCTTC.

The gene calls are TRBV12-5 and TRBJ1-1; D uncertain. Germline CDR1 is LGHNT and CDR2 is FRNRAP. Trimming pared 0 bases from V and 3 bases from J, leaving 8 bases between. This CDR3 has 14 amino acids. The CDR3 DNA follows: TGTGCTAGTGGTTTGGTACCGGAGGACACTGAAGCTTTCTTT. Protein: CASGLVPEDTEAFF.

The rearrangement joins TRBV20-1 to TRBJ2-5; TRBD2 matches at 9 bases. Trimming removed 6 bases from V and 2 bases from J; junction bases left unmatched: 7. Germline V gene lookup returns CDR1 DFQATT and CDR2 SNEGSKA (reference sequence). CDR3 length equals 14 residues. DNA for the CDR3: TGCAGTGCCAGTAGGACTAGCGTGCAAGAGACCCAGTACTTC. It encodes CSASRTSVQETQYF.

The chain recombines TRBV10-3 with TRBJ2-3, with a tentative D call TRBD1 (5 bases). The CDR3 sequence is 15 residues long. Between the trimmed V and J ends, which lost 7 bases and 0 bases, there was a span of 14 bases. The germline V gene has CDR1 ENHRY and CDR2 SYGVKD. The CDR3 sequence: CAIKKTEYSTDTQYF. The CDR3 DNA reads TGTGCCATCAAAAAGACAGAATATAGCACAGATACGCAGTATTTT.

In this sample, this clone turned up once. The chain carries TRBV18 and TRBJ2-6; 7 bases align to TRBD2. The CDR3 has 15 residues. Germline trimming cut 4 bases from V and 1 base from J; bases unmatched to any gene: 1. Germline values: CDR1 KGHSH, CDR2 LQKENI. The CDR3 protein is CASSLGRSGANVLTF. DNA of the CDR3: TGTGCCAGCTCACTCGGGAGGTCTGGGGCCAACGTCCTGACTTTC. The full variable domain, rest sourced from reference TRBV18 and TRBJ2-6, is NAGVMQNPRHLVRRRGQEARLRCSPMKGHSHVYWYRQLPEEGLKFMVYLQKENIIDESGMPKERFSAEFPKEGPSILRIQQVVRGDSAAYFCASSLGRSGANVLTFGAGSRLTVL.

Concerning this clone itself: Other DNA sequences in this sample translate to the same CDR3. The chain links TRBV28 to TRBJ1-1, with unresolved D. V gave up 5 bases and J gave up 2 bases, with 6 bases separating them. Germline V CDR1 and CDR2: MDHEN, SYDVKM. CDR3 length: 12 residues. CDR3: CASSLLNTEAFF. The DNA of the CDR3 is TGTGCCAGCAGTCTCCTTAACACTGAAGCTTTCTTT.

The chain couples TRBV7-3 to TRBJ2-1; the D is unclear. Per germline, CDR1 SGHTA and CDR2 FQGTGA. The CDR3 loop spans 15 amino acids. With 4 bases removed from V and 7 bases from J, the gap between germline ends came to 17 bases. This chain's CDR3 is CASSSAQGLLNEQFF. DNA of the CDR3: TGTGCCAGCAGCTCCGCACAAGGCCTTCTAAATGAGCAGTTCTTC. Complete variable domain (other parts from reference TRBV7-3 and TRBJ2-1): GAGVSQTPSNKVTEKGKYVELRCDPISGHTALYWYRQSLGQGPEFLIYFQGTGAADDSGLPNDRFFAVRPEGSVSTLKIQRTERGDSAVYLCASSSAQGLLNEQFFGPGTRLTVL.

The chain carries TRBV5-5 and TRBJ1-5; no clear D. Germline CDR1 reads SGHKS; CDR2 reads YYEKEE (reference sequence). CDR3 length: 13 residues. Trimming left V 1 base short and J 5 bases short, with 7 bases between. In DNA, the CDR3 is TGTGCCAGCAGCTTGACGGCGGATCAGCCCCAGCATTTT. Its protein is CASSLTADQPQHF.

This CDR3 is CASSYAQGRGRNQPQHF. The CDR3 DNA is TGTGCCAGCAGCTACGCACAGGGCCGCGGGCGTAATCAGCCCCAGCATTTT. The chain uses TRBV7-2 and TRBJ1-5, with D possibly matching TRBD1 (6 bases). The CDR3 loop spans 17 amino acids. V was shortened by 4 bases and J by 4 bases, with 20 bases between the two germline ends. Germline V gene data show CDR1 as SGHTA and CDR2 as FQGNSA.

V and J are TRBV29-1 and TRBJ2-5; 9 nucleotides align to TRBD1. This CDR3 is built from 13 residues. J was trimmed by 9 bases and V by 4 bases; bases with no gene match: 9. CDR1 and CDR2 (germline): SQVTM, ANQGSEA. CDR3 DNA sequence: TGCAGCGTTGTCTTCGGGACAGGGAGGGCCCAGTACTTC. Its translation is CSVVFGTGRAQYF.

CDR3 coding DNA: TGTGCCACGACCGGCGGCAGCAATCAGCCCCAGCATTTT. Its translation: CATTGGSNQPQHF. The chain combines TRBV10-3 with TRBJ1-5, with D uncertain. V dropped 10 bases and J dropped 1 base, with 11 bases sitting between them. Germline V lookup: CDR1 ENHRY, CDR2 SYGVKD. The CDR3 is made up of 13 amino acids.

CDR3 in DNA: TGTGCCAGCAGCTTTAGCGGGAGTAGCAATGAGCAGTTCTTC. Its protein product is CASSFSGSSNEQFF. The gene calls are TRBV7-2 and TRBJ2-1; 9 nucleotides align to TRBD2. This CDR3 has 14 residues. The germline CDR1 and CDR2 sequences are SGHTA and FQGNSA. V lost 3 bases, J lost 6 bases, and 3 bases stayed unmatched.

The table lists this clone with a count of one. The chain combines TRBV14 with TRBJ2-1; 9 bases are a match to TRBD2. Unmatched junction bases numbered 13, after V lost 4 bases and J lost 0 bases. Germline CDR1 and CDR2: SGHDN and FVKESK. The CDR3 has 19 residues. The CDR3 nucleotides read TGTGCCAGCAGCCCGAGAGCGGGGGGAGGGATATACTCCTACAATGAGCAGTTCTTC. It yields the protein CASSPRAGGGIYSYNEQFF.

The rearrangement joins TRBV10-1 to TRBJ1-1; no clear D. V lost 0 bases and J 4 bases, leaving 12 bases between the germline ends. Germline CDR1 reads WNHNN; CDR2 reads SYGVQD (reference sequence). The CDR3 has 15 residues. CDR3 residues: CASSESGGIGTEAFF. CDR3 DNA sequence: TGCGCCAGCAGTGAGTCCGGAGGGATAGGCACTGAAGCTTTCTTT.

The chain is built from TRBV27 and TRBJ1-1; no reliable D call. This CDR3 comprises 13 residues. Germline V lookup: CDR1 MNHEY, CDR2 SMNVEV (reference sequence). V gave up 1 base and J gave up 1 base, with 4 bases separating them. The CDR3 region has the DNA TGTGCCAGCAGTTTATTGCGGAACACTGAAGCTTTCTTT. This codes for CASSLLRNTEAFF.

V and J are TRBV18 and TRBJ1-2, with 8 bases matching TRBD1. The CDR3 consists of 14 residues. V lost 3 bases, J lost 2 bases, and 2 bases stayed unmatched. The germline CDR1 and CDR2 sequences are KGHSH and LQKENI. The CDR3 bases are TGTGCCAGCTCACCTCACAGGGGGAACTATGGCTACACCTTC. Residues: CASSPHRGNYGYTF.

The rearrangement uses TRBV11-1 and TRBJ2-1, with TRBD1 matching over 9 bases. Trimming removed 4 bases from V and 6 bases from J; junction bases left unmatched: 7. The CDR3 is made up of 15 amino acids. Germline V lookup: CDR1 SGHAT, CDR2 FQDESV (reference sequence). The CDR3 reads CASSSDRGRLNEQFF. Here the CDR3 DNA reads TGTGCCAGCAGCTCGGACAGGGGAAGGCTCAATGAGCAGTTCTTC.

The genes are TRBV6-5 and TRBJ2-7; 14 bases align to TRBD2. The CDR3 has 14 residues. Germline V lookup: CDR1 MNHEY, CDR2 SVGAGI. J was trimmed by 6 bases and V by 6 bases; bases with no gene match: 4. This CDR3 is CASRKGLAGAEQYF. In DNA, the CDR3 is TGTGCCAGCAGAAAGGGACTAGCGGGAGCCGAGCAGTACTTC.

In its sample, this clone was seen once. The CDR3 loop is CASSPLGTTSYYNEQFF. CDR3 DNA sequence: TGTGCCAGCAGCCCCCTCGGGACGACCAGCTACTACAATGAGCAGTTCTTC. This chain uses TRBV11-2 with TRBJ2-1; perhaps D is TRBD1 or TRBD2 (5 bases each). The V end was cut by 5 bases, the J end by 3 bases, with 20 bases between. The CDR3 is made up of 17 amino acids. Germline V CDR1 and CDR2: SGHAT, FQNNGV.

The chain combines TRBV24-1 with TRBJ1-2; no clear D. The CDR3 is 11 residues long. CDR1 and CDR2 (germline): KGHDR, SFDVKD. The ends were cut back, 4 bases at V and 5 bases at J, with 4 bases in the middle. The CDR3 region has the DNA TGTGCCACCAGTGACAGTTATGGCTACACCTTC. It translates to CATSDSYGYTF.

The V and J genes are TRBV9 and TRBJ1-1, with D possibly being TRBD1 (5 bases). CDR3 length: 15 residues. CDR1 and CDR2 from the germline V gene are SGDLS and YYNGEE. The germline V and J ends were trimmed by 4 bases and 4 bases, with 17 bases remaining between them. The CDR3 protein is CASSPSRDLGTEAFF. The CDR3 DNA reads TGTGCCAGCAGCCCAAGCAGGGATTTGGGCACTGAAGCTTTCTTT.

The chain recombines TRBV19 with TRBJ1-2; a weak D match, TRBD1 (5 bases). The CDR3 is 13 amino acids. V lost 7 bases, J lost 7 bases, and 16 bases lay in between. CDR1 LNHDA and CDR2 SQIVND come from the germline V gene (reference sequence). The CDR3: CASNREGSSGYTF. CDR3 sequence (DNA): TGTGCCAGTAACCGTGAGGGGAGTAGTGGCTACACCTTC. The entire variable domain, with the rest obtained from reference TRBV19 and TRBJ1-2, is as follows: DGGITQSPKYLFRKEGQNVTLSCEQNLNHDAMYWYRQDPGQGLRLIYYSQIVNDFQKGDIAEGYSVSREKKESFPLTVTSAQKNPTAFYLCASNREGSSGYTFGSGTRLTVV.

The CDR3: CASDLNTYEQYF. Here the CDR3 DNA reads TGTGCCAGCGACTTGAACACCTACGAGCAGTACTTC. The rearrangement uses TRBV6-5 and TRBJ2-7; D unresolved. V lost 8 bases and J 2 bases, leaving 10 bases between the germline ends. The germline CDR1 and CDR2 sequences are MNHEY and SVGAGI. The CDR3 spans 12 residues.